The present TCR beta chain was sequenced within a study of Ad26.COV2.S vaccination and SARS-CoV-2 variants. Clones were read by immunoSEQ multiplex PCR, and TCRdb kept only the in-frame ones, dropping some. The table lists hundreds of thousands of clones, 89% of them singletons, with approximately 1.5% in the top ten. This clone showed up just once. What it recognizes is unknown. Germline and junction disagree at one end, which may indicate a read error. Per the germline V gene, CDR1 is SGHRS and CDR2 is YFSETQ. The CDR3 is made up of 16 amino acids. Overall study findings and caveats: The TCR breadth and depth analyses may have produced an underestimate of total T cell responses. In vaccinated individuals, spike-specific CD8+ and CD4+ T cell responses reportedly displayed substantial breadth.

Noted treatment: around 19 received Ad26.COV2.S at low or high dose, single or two shots; about 5 received placebo; per-sample allocation not given. The samples date from day 63 after the first vaccine or placebo injection. The chain has TRBV5-1 and TRBJ1-4; TRBD1 agrees at 8 bases. The sample here was peripheral blood, taken in a trial of Ad26.COV2.S vaccine versus placebo. The TCR comes from a person aged 18-60 years who received the Ad26.COV2.S COVID-19 vaccine or a placebo. Here the CDR3 reads CASSLGGTGHNEKLFF. The CDR3 DNA is TGCGCCAGCAGCTTGGGAGGGACAGGCCATAATGAAAAGCTGTTTTTT.